Below, one T cell receptor beta chain is given with its context. The data stem from a study of blood T cells in healthy people across ages. This CDR3 contains 13 residues. Per germline, CDR1 DFQATT and CDR2 SNEGSKA (reference sequence). Trimming removed 4 bases from V and 4 bases from J, with 12 bases in between. For the second PCR, which ran for about 6 to 12 cycles, a sample-barcoded 5' primer and a J-beta primer mix were used. Each cDNA molecule carried a tag from a template-switch adaptor that contained 12 random nucleotides. Researchers report that each sample yielded at least 2.5 million CDR3-containing paired-end reads. TCRdb re-called the 5' RACE reads through MiXCR, storing one row per CDR3 protein. The data contain hundreds of thousands of distinct CDR3 sequences, approximately 50% of them singletons. Sample donors were healthy Caucasian individuals that came from Russia, aged roughly 6 to 100. The authors isolated at least 7 million PBMCs per sample.

The sequenced sample was blood. The chain recombines TRBV20-1 with TRBJ2-3, with D perhaps TRBD2 (5 bases). The receptor comes from a man aged 55 to 70 in good health. CDR3 amino acids: CSAKTGWADTQYF. The CDR3 nucleotides read TGCAGTGCTAAAACGGGGTGGGCAGATACGCAGTATTTT.